The 23 T cell receptor beta chains below come from one sample, sequenced in a study of T cells in localized non-small cell lung cancer. Here immunoSEQ multiplex PCR was the method, and the copy in TCRdb shows in-frame clones only, minus some. The table shows about 33,000 clones, with just over 90% occurring only once. The sample in question was peripheral blood, obtained before any cancer treatment. These receptor sequences come from a female donor of 60 years or more with stage I lung adenocarcinoma.

The sample holds one count of this clone. The chain joins TRBV29-1 to TRBJ1-2; D unclear. CDR3 size: 10 residues. Germline CDR1 reads SQVTM; CDR2 reads ANQGSEA. The ends were cut back, 2 bases at V and 8 bases at J, with 6 bases in the middle. The CDR3: CSVEKVGYTF. The CDR3 DNA follows: TGCAGCGTTGAAAAGGTGGGCTACACCTTC.

The V and J genes are TRBV4-1 and TRBJ2-7; 7 bases are a match to TRBD1. The CDR3 length is 16 residues. J was trimmed by 2 bases and V by 3 bases; bases with no gene match: 10. CDR1 is MGHRA, CDR2 YSYEKL, per germline. CDR3: CASSHPGTADTYEQYF. CDR3 nucleotides: TGCGCCAGCAGCCACCCTGGGACAGCAGATACCTACGAGCAGTACTTC.

The chain links TRBV7-9 to TRBJ2-1; TRBD2 matches at 11 bases. The CDR3 totals 15 residues. Germline-derived CDR1 and CDR2 are SEHNR and FQNEAQ (reference sequence). Germline trimming cut 2 bases from V and 4 bases from J; bases unmatched to any gene: 1. CDR3 bases: TGTGCCAGCAGCTTAACTAGCGGGGGTTACAATGAGCAGTTCTTC. Its protein product is CASSLTSGGYNEQFF.

For the CDR3, the DNA is TGTGCCAGCAGTTACCCAGCCGGGGAGCTGTTTTTT. Translating it yields CASSYPAGELFF. The chain combines TRBV6-5 with TRBJ2-2; D gene uncertain. With 2 bases removed from V and 6 bases from J, the gap between germline ends came to 4 bases. The germline V gene has CDR1 MNHEY and CDR2 SVGAGI. This CDR3 is built from 12 residues.

This chain uses TRBV6-1 with TRBJ1-2; no reliable D call. Germline-derived CDR1 and CDR2 are MNHNS and SASEGT. This CDR3 has 12 amino acids. V was trimmed by 9 bases and J by 8 bases, leaving 16 bases between them. The CDR3 here is CASYMAPEGYTF. The CDR3 region has the DNA TGTGCCAGTTATATGGCGCCGGAGGGCTACACCTTC.

The rearrangement uses TRBV5-1 and TRBJ1-1; D uncertain. The CDR3 is made up of 14 amino acids. The V end lost 0 bases, the J end lost 1 base, and 7 bases lay between the germline ends. The germline CDR1 and CDR2 sequences are SGHRS and YFSETQ. CDR3 nucleotides: TGCGCCAGCAGCTTGGAAGGGTCGAACACTGAAGCTTTCTTT. Translating gives CASSLEGSNTEAFF.

V usage is TRBV19 and J usage is TRBJ1-1; possible D gene TRBD1, 5 bases. The CDR3 length is 13 residues. Deletions cut 4 bases from V and 1 base from J, with 7 bases between. From germline, CDR1 is LNHDA and CDR2 SQIVND (reference sequence). In DNA form, the CDR3 reads TGTGCCAGTAGTACTACAGGGAACACTGAAGCTTTCTTT. Its protein product is CASSTTGNTEAFF.

The V gene is TRBV28, the J gene TRBJ1-1; 7 positions match TRBD1. With V trimmed by 6 bases and J by 0 bases, 7 bases remained unmatched. Germline values: CDR1 MDHEN, CDR2 SYDVKM. The CDR3 has 15 residues. The CDR3 sequence is CASSRGGLMNTEAFF. The CDR3 region has the DNA TGTGCCAGCAGCCGAGGGGGCCTCATGAACACTGAAGCTTTCTTT.

This sequence joins TRBV15 and TRBJ1-4; no definite D call. The CDR3 runs 14 residues. Trimming left V 0 bases short and J 8 bases short, with 10 bases between. CDR1 is LNHNV, CDR2 YYDKDF, per germline (reference sequence). CDR3 in amino acids: CATSRDQGGEKLFF. The CDR3 DNA follows: TGTGCCACCAGCAGAGACCAAGGAGGGGAAAAACTGTTTTTT.

This clone was seen more than once but under ten times. The gene calls are TRBV5-4 and TRBJ1-2; D is possibly TRBD1 (6 bases). Germline assignment: CDR1 SGHNT and CDR2 YYREEE (reference sequence). Trimming left V 0 bases short and J 8 bases short, with 11 bases between. This CDR3 has 13 amino acids. The CDR3 sequence: CASSLGGGGGYTF. In DNA form, the CDR3 reads TGTGCCAGCAGCTTGGGAGGGGGTGGCGGCTACACCTTC.

The chain combines TRBV5-1 with TRBJ2-7; D gene uncertain. The V gene's germline CDR1 is SGHRS and CDR2 YFSETQ. This CDR3 contains 15 residues. V was trimmed by 2 bases and J by 5 bases, leaving 17 bases between them. The CDR3 protein is CASSLGRQLPHEQYF. The CDR3 bases are TGCGCCAGCAGCTTAGGTCGCCAACTACCGCACGAGCAGTACTTC.

This chain links TRBV7-9 with TRBJ1-1; D unclear. The CDR3 contains 12 residues. CDR1 SEHNR and CDR2 FQNEAQ come from the germline V gene (reference sequence). Deletions cut 3 bases from V and 1 base from J, with 3 bases between. CDR3 amino acids: CASSLKNTEAFF. As DNA, the CDR3 is TGTGCCAGCAGCTTGAAGAACACTGAAGCTTTCTTT.

CDR3 nucleotide sequence: TGTGCCAGCAGCTTTACCACCGGGGAGCTGTTTTTT. It specifies CASSFTTGELFF. The V gene is TRBV7-9, the J gene TRBJ2-2; D gene unclear. V was pared by 3 bases and J by 4 bases, with 3 bases between. CDR1 SEHNR and CDR2 FQNEAQ come from the germline V gene (reference sequence). The length of the CDR3 is 12 residues.

The gene calls are TRBV7-9 and TRBJ2-3; 7 nucleotides match TRBD1. Germline CDR1 SEHNR, CDR2 FQNEAQ (reference sequence). The CDR3 is 16 residues long. Trimming took 5 bases from V and 1 from J; bases not matched to a gene: 9. CDR3 in amino acids: CASSPGSRGRTDTQYF. CDR3 nucleotides: TGTGCCAGCAGCCCCGGGTCAAGGGGGCGCACAGATACGCAGTATTTT. The full variable domain, in which reference TRBV7-9 and TRBJ2-3 provide the parts outside the CDR3, is DTGVSQNPRHKITKRGQNVTFRCDPISEHNRLYWYRQTLGQGPEFLTYFQNEAQLEKSRLLSDRFSAERPKGSFSTLEIQRTEQGDSAMYLCASSPGSRGRTDTQYFGPGTRLTVL.

The gene calls are TRBV2 and TRBJ2-6; D remains ambiguous. Trimming pared 8 bases from V and 0 bases from J, leaving 5 bases between. The germline CDR1 and CDR2 sequences are SNHLY and FYNNEI. CDR3 length: 13 amino acids. CDR3 in DNA: TGTGCCAGCTCGGCCTCTGGGGCCAACGTCCTGACTTTC. The encoded protein is CASSASGANVLTF.

Note on this clone: Because the CDR3's place on the DNA is in doubt, the DNA is left out and the CDR3 is given as listed by TCRdb. CDR3 sequence: CASSSSVTLVVGGYTF. The chain combines TRBV28 with TRBJ1-2. A total of 16 residues make up the CDR3, ends included. Germline-derived CDR1 and CDR2 are MDHEN and SYDVKM.

The chain combines TRBV29-1 with TRBJ2-7; 7 bases fit TRBD2. Losses at the gene ends were 7 bases for V and 1 base for J; bases not matched to a gene: 10. Germline CDR1 and CDR2: SQVTM and ANQGSEA. CDR3 length equals 14 residues. In DNA form, the CDR3 reads TGCAGCGCCAAACGGGGGGAGAGTTCCTACGAGCAGTACTTC. Translation: CSAKRGESSYEQYF.

The CDR3 DNA reads TGTGCCAGCTCACGGGGGAATGAGCAGTTCTTC. This translates into CASSRGNEQFF. The chain joins TRBV18 to TRBJ2-1; the D gene could be TRBD1 or TRBD2 (5 bases each). Trimming pared 4 bases from V and 7 bases from J, leaving 5 bases between. CDR1 is KGHSH and CDR2 is LQKENI in the germline V gene. The CDR3 has 11 amino acids.

The chain couples TRBV10-3 to TRBJ1-6; no firm D call. Germline loops: CDR1 ENHRY, CDR2 SYGVKD. The V and J ends lost 6 bases and 0 bases respectively, with 6 bases between them. There are 14 residues in the CDR3. The CDR3 sequence: CAISASSYNSPLHF. The CDR3 nucleotides are TGTGCCATCAGCGCGAGCTCCTATAATTCACCCCTCCACTTT.

The chain recombines TRBV10-3 with TRBJ1-6, with 7 nucleotides matching TRBD1. The germline V gene has CDR1 ENHRY and CDR2 SYGVKD. V lost 10 bases to trimming and J lost 7 bases; unmatched junction nucleotides: 10. The CDR3 consists of 14 residues. CDR3 protein: CATYETGKNSPLHF. CDR3 coding DNA: TGTGCCACCTACGAGACAGGGAAAAATTCACCCCTCCACTTT.

The chain links TRBV7-2 to TRBJ2-3; D may be TRBD2 (6 bases). Germline CDR1 SGHTA, CDR2 FQGNSA. V was cut by 1 base and J by 2 bases, with 19 bases left in between. The CDR3 runs 18 residues. The CDR3, as DNA: TGTGCCAGCAGCTTAGTGGGTTGGAGCGGGTACTTCACAGATACGCAGTATTTT. Protein product: CASSLVGWSGYFTDTQYF.

The chain couples TRBV5-1 to TRBJ1-2; D unresolved. The CDR3 consists of 13 residues. Germline V CDR1 and CDR2: SGHRS, YFSETQ. V gave up 2 bases and J gave up 1 base, with 6 bases separating them. The CDR3 protein is CASSFGLNYGYTF. In nucleotides, the CDR3 is TGCGCCAGCAGCTTTGGACTTAACTATGGCTACACCTTC.

The J gene is TRBJ2-3, the V gene TRBV27; no firm D call. CDR3 size: 14 residues. Germline V gene sequence: CDR1 MNHEY, CDR2 SMNVEV (reference sequence). V lost 6 bases, J lost 0 bases, and 10 bases lay in between. The CDR3 sequence: CASSGLGSTDTQYF. For the CDR3, the DNA is TGTGCCAGCAGCGGCTTGGGGAGCACAGATACGCAGTATTTT.